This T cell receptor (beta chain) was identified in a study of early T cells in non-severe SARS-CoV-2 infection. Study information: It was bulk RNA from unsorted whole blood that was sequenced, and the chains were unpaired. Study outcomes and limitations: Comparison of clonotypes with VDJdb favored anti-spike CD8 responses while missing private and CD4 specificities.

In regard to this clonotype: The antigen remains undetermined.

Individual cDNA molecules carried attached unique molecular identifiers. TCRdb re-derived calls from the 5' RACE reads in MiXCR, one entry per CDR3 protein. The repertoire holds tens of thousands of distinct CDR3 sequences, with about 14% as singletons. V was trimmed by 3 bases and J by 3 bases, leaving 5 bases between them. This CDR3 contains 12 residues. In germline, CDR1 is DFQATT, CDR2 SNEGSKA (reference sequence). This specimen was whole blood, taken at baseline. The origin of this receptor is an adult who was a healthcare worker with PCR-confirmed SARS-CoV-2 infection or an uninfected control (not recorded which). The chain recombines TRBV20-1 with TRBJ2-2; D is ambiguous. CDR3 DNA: TGCAGTGCTAGCCGGGACACCGGGGAGCTGTTTTTT. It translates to CSASRDTGELFF.